These 6 T cell receptor beta chains were all obtained from the same sample, sequenced in a study of shared clonotypes between healthy human individuals. This table comes from immunoSEQ multiplex PCR, and its TCRdb copy is limited to in-frame clones, with some not included. Of about 600,000 clones in the sample, around 78% were seen once. The sample consisted of PBMCs. These receptors all stem from a woman in her forties in good health. Some clones in this sample may be carry-over from other donors' samples.

This clone has only one observation. The rearrangement uses TRBV28 and TRBJ1-4, with D possibly being TRBD1 (5 bases). Trimming removed 6 bases from V and 8 bases from J, with 13 bases in between. From germline, CDR1 is MDHEN and CDR2 SYDVKM. This CDR3 has 13 residues. For the CDR3, the DNA is TGTGCCAGCAGACAGCCGAGGGGCGAAAAACTGTTTTTT. It specifies CASRQPRGEKLFF.

The gene calls are TRBV10-3 and TRBJ1-2, with D possibly matching TRBD1 (5 bases). Per germline, CDR1 ENHRY and CDR2 SYGVKD. Trimming cost V 3 bases and J 0 bases, with 14 bases left between them. This CDR3 region has 16 residues. The CDR3 DNA is TGTGCCATCAGTGATTCCGGGACGGAAACTAACTATGGCTACACCTTC. Its translation: CAISDSGTETNYGYTF.

The chain is built from TRBV7-2 and TRBJ2-1; D uncertain. The CDR3 is made up of 13 amino acids. Between the trimmed V and J ends, which lost 4 bases and 6 bases, there was a span of 10 bases. Germline lookup yields CDR1 SGHTA and CDR2 FQGNSA. The CDR3 protein is CASSSPLPNEQFF. In nucleotides, the CDR3 is TGTGCCAGCAGCTCCCCCCTTCCCAATGAGCAGTTCTTC. Combining the CDR3 with reference TRBV7-2 and TRBJ2-1 gives the whole variable domain GAGVSQSPSNKVTEKGKDVELRCDPISGHTALYWYRQSLGQGLEFLIYFQGNSAPDKSGLPSDRFSAERTGGSVSTLTIQRTQQEDSAVYLCASSSPLPNEQFFGPGTRLTVL.

V and J are TRBV5-1 and TRBJ1-1; D is undetermined. The CDR3 consists of 13 residues. Trimming pared 0 bases from V and 6 bases from J, leaving 9 bases between. Per the germline V gene, CDR1 is SGHRS and CDR2 is YFSETQ. CDR3 loop: CASSLDSTSEAFF. In DNA, the CDR3 is TGCGCCAGCAGCTTGGACTCGACTTCTGAAGCTTTCTTT.

The J gene is TRBJ2-1, the V gene TRBV2, with a tentative D call TRBD2 (6 bases). V was trimmed by 6 bases and J by 8 bases, leaving 17 bases between them. This CDR3 is built from 14 residues. The germline gives CDR1 SNHLY, CDR2 FYNNEI. CDR3 region: CASRKEGLRHEQFF. The CDR3 DNA reads TGTGCCAGCAGAAAGGAGGGACTTCGTCATGAGCAGTTCTTC.

The J gene is TRBJ2-2, the V gene TRBV7-3; 12 bases line up with TRBD2. CDR1 SGHTA and CDR2 FQGTGA come from the germline V gene. The CDR3 sequence is 16 residues long. The V segment lost 3 bases and the J segment 7 bases; nucleotides outside the gene matches: 6. Here the CDR3 reads CASSFTRLAGVGELFF. The CDR3 DNA sequence: TGTGCCAGCAGCTTCACTCGACTAGCGGGAGTCGGGGAGCTGTTTTTT.